These 15 T cell receptor beta chains share one sample of origin, sequenced in a study of beta chain features in type 1 diabetes. Study-level findings and limits: When Type 1 diabetes patients were examined, their TCRB CDR3s proved moderately but significantly shorter in all four CD4+ subsets.

Which antigens these TCRs recognize remains unknown. The isolated RNA, all of it, was reverse transcribed, so expressed TCRB transcripts were what got sequenced. Sequenced by immunoSEQ multiplex PCR; TCRdb stores in-frame clones only, minus some. The sample has about 370,000 clones; roughly 9.8% are singletons. Input material: central memory CD4+ T cells from blood. These receptors originate from a man in his thirties or forties with type 1 diabetes.

V usage is TRBV11-3 and J usage is TRBJ2-7; the D is unclear. The V end was cut by 2 bases, the J end by 0 bases, with 8 bases between. The CDR3 length is 14 residues. Germline V gene sequence: CDR1 SGHNT, CDR2 YENEEA. The CDR3 here is CASSLSGSSYEQYF. CDR3 DNA sequence: TGTGCCAGCAGCTTAAGTGGCTCCTCCTACGAGCAGTACTTC. Using reference TRBV11-3 and TRBJ2-7 for the parts outside the CDR3, the full variable domain is EAGVVQSPRYKIIEKKQPVAFWCNPISGHNTLYWYLQNLGQGPELLIRYENEEAVDDSQLPKDRFSAERLKGVDSTLKIQPAELGDSAVYLCASSLSGSSYEQYFGPGTRLTVT.

This clone has only a few counts. The chain employs TRBV9 and TRBJ1-1; D is unclear. The CDR3 totals 14 residues. Germline assignment: CDR1 SGDLS and CDR2 YYNGEE. The V end lost 3 bases, the J end lost 5 bases, and 14 bases lay between the germline ends. CDR3 DNA sequence: TGTGCCAGCAGCGCCTCCTTGGGCCAAACTGAAGCTTTCTTT. It yields the protein CASSASLGQTEAFF.

CDR3 bases: TGTGCCAGCAGCTCCTTCAGCTCCTACAATGAGCAGTTCTTC. Its translation: CASSSFSSYNEQFF. The chain uses TRBV7-2 and TRBJ2-1; no reliable D call. The CDR3 consists of 14 residues. Germline CDR1 is SGHTA and CDR2 is FQGNSA. Trimming took off 4 bases at V and 0 bases at J, with 7 bases between the two ends.

This clone was seen repeatedly, ten times or more. The CDR3 loop reads CASVGRATYEQYF. In DNA form, the CDR3 reads TGTGCCAGTGTGGGCAGGGCGACCTACGAGCAGTACTTC. The V gene is TRBV2, the J gene TRBJ2-7; tentative D call: TRBD1 (5 bases). The germline V gene encodes CDR1 SNHLY and CDR2 FYNNEI. The germline V and J ends were trimmed by 9 bases and 2 bases, with 14 bases remaining between them. This CDR3 comprises 13 residues.

The J gene is TRBJ2-7, the V gene TRBV6-1; the match to TRBD1 covers 8 bases. The CDR3 is 14 amino acids. V trimming: 6 bases; J trimming: 2 bases; junction bases outside the gene matches: 6. CDR1 and CDR2 (germline): MNHNS, SASEGT. CDR3 coding DNA: TGTGCCAGCAGGTCAAGACAGGGGACCTACGAGCAGTACTTC. Its translation is CASRSRQGTYEQYF.

This chain connects TRBV6-4 to TRBJ1-5, with D unclear. Trimming took 0 bases from V and 7 from J, leaving 4 bases between them. Germline CDR1 is MRHNA and CDR2 is SNTAGT. This CDR3 region has 12 residues. DNA of the CDR3: TGTGCCAGCAGTGACTCCAGCCAGCCCCAGCATTTT. Translation gives CASSDSSQPQHF.

CDR3 DNA sequence: TGCGCCAGCAGCCCGGGGGGTACAAGCTCCTACAATGAGCAGTTCTTC. Its translation is CASSPGGTSSYNEQFF. V is TRBV5-1 and J is TRBJ2-1, with TRBD2 matching over 7 bases. Germline loops: CDR1 SGHRS, CDR2 YFSETQ. Trimming cost V 4 bases and J 0 bases; bases outside gene matches: 7. This CDR3 spans 16 amino acids.

This clone was seen only a few times. The chain joins TRBV19 to TRBJ1-3; D not resolved. This CDR3 contains 14 residues. Germline V lookup: CDR1 LNHDA, CDR2 SQIVND (reference sequence). Trimming cost V 4 bases and J 8 bases, with 15 bases left between them. CDR3 sequence: CASSTHTLSDTIYF. The CDR3 DNA reads TGTGCCAGTAGTACCCACACCCTGTCGGACACCATATATTTT. The variable domain in full, with the rest retrieved from reference TRBV19 and TRBJ1-3, is DGGITQSPKYLFRKEGQNVTLSCEQNLNHDAMYWYRQDPGQGLRLIYYSQIVNDFQKGDIAEGYSVSREKKESFPLTVTSAQKNPTAFYLCASSTHTLSDTIYFGEGSWLTVV.

V gene TRBV5-1 combines with J gene TRBJ2-7; D is uncertain. Trimming removed 3 bases from V and 3 bases from J, with 16 bases in between. There are 15 residues in the CDR3. Looked up from germline, CDR1 is SGHRS and CDR2 is YFSETQ. The CDR3 sequence is CASSSSMTYDYEQYF. CDR3 bases: TGCGCCAGCAGCTCCTCCATGACCTACGACTACGAGCAGTACTTC.

This clone has only a few counts. In the same sample, other DNA sequences code for this CDR3. V and J are TRBV7-3 and TRBJ1-1; no firm D call. Germline values: CDR1 SGHTA, CDR2 FQGTGA. The CDR3 sequence is 13 residues long. Trimming removed 0 bases from V and 0 bases from J, with 2 bases in between. The DNA of the CDR3 is TGTGCCAGCAGCTTAACCGTGAACACTGAAGCTTTCTTT. Amino acid sequence: CASSLTVNTEAFF.

This clone was seen ten or more times. The gene calls are TRBV7-9 and TRBJ1-4; D unresolved. The V end was cut by 5 bases, the J end by 0 bases, with 7 bases between. This CDR3 has 14 amino acids. Germline V gene lookup returns CDR1 SEHNR and CDR2 FQNEAQ (reference sequence). The CDR3 coding sequence is TGTGCCAGCAGCCGGCCCGCAACTAATGAAAAACTGTTTTTT. Translated, it gives CASSRPATNEKLFF. The full variable domain, completed using reference TRBV7-9 and TRBJ1-4, is DTGVSQNPRHKITKRGQNVTFRCDPISEHNRLYWYRQTLGQGPEFLTYFQNEAQLEKSRLLSDRFSAERPKGSFSTLEIQRTEQGDSAMYLCASSRPATNEKLFFGSGTQLSVL.

This clone was recorded at least ten times. V and J are TRBV30 and TRBJ1-2; D may be TRBD1 (5 bases). The germline V gene has CDR1 GTSNPN and CDR2 SVGIG (reference sequence). Trimming removed 2 bases at V and 4 bases at J, with 11 bases between. The CDR3 has 13 residues. The CDR3 DNA follows: TGTGCCTGGAGTTGGAGGGACGGCTATGGCTACACCTTC. As protein: CAWSWRDGYGYTF.

This clone was recorded at least ten times. This sequence joins TRBV7-9 and TRBJ1-1, with a tentative D call TRBD1 (6 bases). The CDR3 is 13 amino acids. The germline V and J ends were trimmed by 2 bases and 5 bases, with 9 bases remaining between them. Germline assignment: CDR1 SEHNR and CDR2 FQNEAQ (reference sequence). CDR3 protein: CASSLLQGTEAFF. The CDR3 coding sequence is TGTGCCAGCAGCTTATTGCAGGGGACTGAAGCTTTCTTT.

The table lists this clone with a few counts. V gene TRBV7-2 combines with J gene TRBJ2-2; the D gene is possibly TRBD1 (6 bases). V was trimmed by 5 bases and J by 5 bases, leaving 18 bases between them. The CDR3 has 16 amino acids. The germline V gene encodes CDR1 SGHTA and CDR2 FQGNSA. CDR3 bases: TGTGCCAGCAGCCGGAATATGCGGACAGCGACCGGGGAGCTGTTTTTT. This encodes CASSRNMRTATGELFF.

This clone turned up a few times. The chain links TRBV4-2 to TRBJ2-3; TRBD2 matches at 9 bases. V lost 5 bases, J lost 5 bases, and 14 bases stayed unmatched. The CDR3 extends over 17 amino acids. Germline values: CDR1 LGHNA, CDR2 YNFKEQ. The CDR3 reads CASSFAGGPPSRDTQYF. The CDR3 DNA reads as TGTGCCAGCAGCTTCGCGGGAGGGCCCCCGAGTAGAGATACGCAGTATTTT.